What follows are 26 T cell receptor beta chains derived from one specimen sequenced in a study of blood T cell repertoires in COVID-19. Only in-frame clones appear in the TCRdb table, and some are missing; sequencing was by immunoSEQ multiplex PCR. The sample has about 370,000 clones; 70% to 90% are singletons. The source material was peripheral blood. These TCRs come from a woman in her thirties with COVID-19, enrolled during active disease.

The CDR3 coding sequence is TGTGCCAGCAGCTTATCCGGGGAGGCGGGCTACACCTTC. The encoded protein is CASSLSGEAGYTF. The rearrangement links TRBV11-2 to TRBJ1-2; D gene uncertain. This CDR3 region has 13 residues. Germline V lookup: CDR1 SGHAT, CDR2 FQNNGV. Trimming took 2 bases from V and 8 from J, leaving 12 bases between them.

This rearrangement joins TRBV5-8 to TRBJ1-6; no clear D gene. Germline V lookup: CDR1 SGHTS, CDR2 YDEGEE. The length of the CDR3 is 10 residues. V was clipped by 6 bases and J by 12 bases, with 7 bases between them. This chain's CDR3 is CASTGLPLHF. The CDR3 bases are TGTGCCAGCACGGGTTTACCCCTCCACTTT.

The gene calls are TRBV7-2 and TRBJ2-3; a possible D gene is TRBD1 (5 bases). The CDR3 runs to 12 residues. CDR1 and CDR2 (germline): SGHTA, FQGNSA. Trimming removed 3 bases from V and 6 bases from J, with 7 bases in between. DNA of the CDR3: TGTGCCAGCAGCTTCAGGGTCGATACGCAGTATTTT. It specifies CASSFRVDTQYF. The full variable domain, in which reference TRBV7-2 and TRBJ2-3 provide the parts outside the CDR3, is GAGVSQSPSNKVTEKGKDVELRCDPISGHTALYWYRQSLGQGLEFLIYFQGNSAPDKSGLPSDRFSAERTGGSVSTLTIQRTQQEDSAVYLCASSFRVDTQYFGPGTRLTVL.

A remark on this clone: Other DNA sequences from this sample encode an identical CDR3 as well. The CDR3: CASSSGTGPYEQYF. The DNA for the CDR3 is TGTGCCAGTAGTTCCGGGACAGGACCCTACGAGCAGTACTTC. This chain uses TRBV19 with TRBJ2-7; TRBD1 matches 8 bases. The germline CDR1 and CDR2 sequences are LNHDA and SQIVND (reference sequence). J lost 2 bases, V lost 5 bases, and 5 bases had no gene match. The CDR3 runs to 14 residues.

This chain links TRBV29-1 with TRBJ1-1; a weak D match, TRBD1 (6 bases). Germline lookup yields CDR1 SQVTM and CDR2 ANQGSEA. This CDR3 comprises 13 residues. Trimming pared 6 bases from V and 1 base from J, leaving 12 bases between. CDR3 region: CSVVLQGNTEAFF. The CDR3 DNA reads as TGCAGCGTGGTTTTACAGGGGAACACTGAAGCTTTCTTT.

The genes are TRBV10-2 and TRBJ2-2; the match to TRBD2 covers 7 bases. Germline CDR1 WSHSY, CDR2 SAAADI. V gave up 7 bases and J gave up 7 bases; unmatched junction bases: 9. This CDR3 is 14 amino acids long. The CDR3 nucleotides read TGCGCCAGCACCCCAGCGGGGAGGGGCGGGGAGCTGTTTTTT. Translated: CASTPAGRGGELFF.

The chain carries TRBV5-4 and TRBJ1-2, with D perhaps matching TRBD1 (5 bases). This CDR3 spans 15 amino acids. V shed 0 bases and J shed 4 bases, with 13 bases lying between them. CDR1 and CDR2 (germline): SGHNT, YYREEE (reference sequence). CDR3 amino acids: CASSLDLGEAYGYTF. In DNA, the CDR3 is TGTGCCAGCAGCTTGGACCTAGGGGAGGCCTATGGCTACACCTTC.

The genes are TRBV6-5 and TRBJ2-3; D is perhaps TRBD2 (5 bases). Germline CDR1 is MNHEY and CDR2 is SVGAGI. Deletions cut 7 bases from V and 5 bases from J, with 13 bases between. The length of the CDR3 is 13 residues. CDR3 region: CASKMWEQDTQYF. The CDR3 DNA sequence: TGTGCCAGCAAAATGTGGGAGCAAGATACGCAGTATTTT.

The chain couples TRBV5-1 to TRBJ1-1; weak D call: TRBD1 (5 bases). Trimming cost V 4 bases and J 3 bases, with 16 bases left between them. Germline CDR1 and CDR2: SGHRS and YFSETQ. The CDR3 has 15 residues. The CDR3 nucleotides read TGCGCCAGCAGCCCCTCCAGCGCGGGGGACACTGAAGCTTTCTTT. Translation: CASSPSSAGDTEAFF. The full variable domain, with the rest looked up from reference TRBV5-1 and TRBJ1-1, is KAGVTQTPRYLIKTRGQQVTLSCSPISGHRSVSWYQQTPGQGLQFLFEYFSETQRNKGNFPGRFSGRQFSNSRSEMNVSTLELGDSALYLCASSPSSAGDTEAFFGQGTRLTVV.

Comment on this clone: The junction departs from germline at one end; a sequencing error may be responsible. This sequence joins TRBV7-9 and TRBJ2-3; TRBD2 matches at 10 bases. The germline gives CDR1 SEHNR, CDR2 FQNEAQ (reference sequence). CDR3 size: 16 residues. The CDR3 DNA follows: TGTGCCAGCAGCCTTCTAGCGGGGGACCCCACAGGTACGCAGTATTTT. Protein: CASSLLAGDPTGTQYF.

The chain joins TRBV9 to TRBJ2-2, with 8 positions matching TRBD2. Germline CDR1 is SGDLS and CDR2 is YYNGEE. The CDR3 is 17 amino acids. After removal of 4 bases from V and 2 bases from J, the junction contained 10 bases not matched to a gene. The CDR3 reads CASSPSPTSDNTGELFF. The CDR3 coding sequence is TGTGCCAGCAGCCCCTCCCCGACTAGCGACAACACCGGGGAGCTGTTTTTT.

J is TRBJ2-6 and V is TRBV12-5; 7 nucleotides agree with TRBD2. From germline, CDR1 is LGHNT and CDR2 FRNRAP. V lost 2 bases and J lost 4; bases outside the gene matches: 14. The CDR3 extends over 19 amino acids. CDR3 residues: CASGLSPAMGGFGANVLTF. The CDR3 DNA is TGTGCTAGTGGTTTGTCTCCGGCCATGGGAGGGTTCGGGGCCAACGTCCTGACTTTC.

The chain combines TRBV4-1 with TRBJ1-1; 7 positions match TRBD1. Losses at the gene ends were 3 bases for V and 0 bases for J; bases not matched to a gene: 7. This CDR3 is 16 amino acids long. Germline CDR1 MGHRA, CDR2 YSYEKL. The CDR3: CASSQSGTAMNTEAFF. The CDR3 nucleotides read TGCGCCAGCAGCCAGTCCGGGACAGCTATGAACACTGAAGCTTTCTTT.

V is TRBV7-2 and J is TRBJ2-7; 7 nucleotides align to TRBD1. The CDR3 is 15 residues long. Per germline, CDR1 SGHTA and CDR2 FQGNSA. Losses at the gene ends were 5 bases for V and 1 base for J; bases not matched to a gene: 8. In DNA, the CDR3 is TGTGCCAGCAGCCCTCGACAGGGACCATCCTACGAGCAGTACTTC. The encoded protein is CASSPRQGPSYEQYF.

This sequence joins TRBV5-6 and TRBJ2-7, with D maybe TRBD2 (5 bases). V was shortened by 0 bases and J by 6 bases, with 10 bases between the two germline ends. The V gene's germline CDR1 is SGHDT and CDR2 YYEEEE. This CDR3 has 13 residues. The CDR3 loop is CASSLGRWGEQYF. Written as DNA, the CDR3 is TGTGCCAGCAGCTTGGGGAGGTGGGGCGAGCAGTACTTC.

This sequence joins TRBV11-2 and TRBJ2-2; 7 nucleotides line up with TRBD2. Germline trimming cut 3 bases from V and 0 bases from J; bases unmatched to any gene: 1. This CDR3 is 15 amino acids long. From germline, CDR1 is SGHAT and CDR2 FQNNGV. CDR3 sequence (DNA): TGTGCCAGCAGCTTGACTAGCCCGAACACCGGGGAGCTGTTTTTT. This sequence encodes CASSLTSPNTGELFF.

This clone was seen just once. V gene TRBV5-1 combines with J gene TRBJ2-2; TRBD1 might be the D (5 bases). CDR1 SGHRS and CDR2 YFSETQ come from the germline V gene. Trimming shortened V by 0 bases and J by 4 bases, and 7 bases separated the two germline ends. This CDR3 is built from 14 residues. This chain's CDR3 is CASSLVGVTGELFF. CDR3 bases: TGCGCCAGCAGCTTGGTAGGGGTCACCGGGGAGCTGTTTTTT.

This sequence joins TRBV30 and TRBJ2-1; TRBD2 aligns across 7 bases. Germline V gives CDR1 GTSNPN, CDR2 SVGIG (reference sequence). This CDR3 is built from 14 residues. Germline trimming cut 4 bases from V and 0 bases from J; bases unmatched to any gene: 3. CDR3 DNA sequence: TGTGCCTGGACCAGGACTAGCTCCTACAATGAGCAGTTCTTC. Translating it yields CAWTRTSSYNEQFF. Variable domain in full (rest from reference TRBV30 and TRBJ2-1): SQTIHQWPATLVQPVGSPLSLECTVEGTSNPNLYWYRQAAGRGLQLLFYSVGIGQISSEVPQNLSASRPQDRQFILSSKKLLLSDSGFYLCAWTRTSSYNEQFFGPGTRLTVL.

The V gene is TRBV2, the J gene TRBJ1-1; D uncertain. The germline CDR1 and CDR2 sequences are SNHLY and FYNNEI. There are 14 residues in the CDR3. Trimming stripped 4 bases from V and 4 bases from J, with 13 bases between. CDR3 residues: CASSGLKSSTEAFF. As DNA, the CDR3 is TGTGCCAGCAGTGGTCTAAAGTCGAGCACTGAAGCTTTCTTT.

The chain's CDR3 is CASSLIGGDLASSYNEQFF. Here the CDR3 DNA reads TGTGCCAGCAGCTTAATAGGCGGGGACTTGGCGTCCTCCTACAATGAGCAGTTCTTC. V usage is TRBV7-6 and J usage is TRBJ2-1; TRBD2 is a possible D gene (6 bases). Germline V lookup: CDR1 SGHVS, CDR2 FNYEAQ. This CDR3 spans 19 amino acids. Trimming cost V 2 bases and J 0 bases, with 20 bases left between them.

This sequence joins TRBV10-3 and TRBJ1-2; 9 positions match TRBD1. This CDR3 spans 15 amino acids. In germline, CDR1 is ENHRY, CDR2 SYGVKD. V trimming: 5 bases; J trimming: 2 bases; junction bases outside the gene matches: 6. The CDR3 DNA sequence: TGTGCCATCAGTCGATCGGGACAGGGCAACTATGGCTACACCTTC. Amino acids: CAISRSGQGNYGYTF.

The V gene is TRBV28, the J gene TRBJ2-5; 7 bases align to TRBD1. The V segment lost 5 bases and the J segment 1 base; nucleotides outside the gene matches: 4. CDR1 MDHEN and CDR2 SYDVKM come from the germline V gene. This CDR3 region has 14 residues. CDR3: CASSNRQGQETQYF. CDR3 in DNA: TGTGCCAGCAGTAACCGACAGGGCCAAGAGACCCAGTACTTC.

The chain recombines TRBV2 with TRBJ2-7; 10 bases agree with TRBD1. The CDR3 runs 15 residues. Germline CDR1 SNHLY, CDR2 FYNNEI. V lost 3 bases, J lost 2 bases, and 4 bases stayed unmatched. The CDR3 DNA is TGTGCCAGCAGTGAGGGACAGGGGTTTCCCTACGAGCAGTACTTC. This gives the protein CASSEGQGFPYEQYF.

This chain connects TRBV30 to TRBJ2-1, with TRBD1 matching over 7 bases. Germline values: CDR1 GTSNPN, CDR2 SVGIG (reference sequence). CDR3 length: 13 amino acids. The V gene end was trimmed by 0 bases and the J gene end by 7 bases; junction bases not matched to a gene: 3. The CDR3 bases are TGTGCCTGGAGTGTCGACAGGGTAAATGAGCAGTTCTTC. Its protein product is CAWSVDRVNEQFF.

This chain joins TRBV4-2 and TRBJ1-5; no clear D gene. The CDR3 consists of 16 residues. The germline V gene encodes CDR1 LGHNA and CDR2 YNFKEQ. Deletions cut 8 bases from V and 2 bases from J, with 19 bases between. CDR3 sequence (DNA): TGTGCCAGCGGTTTAAAGGGAACAGCGGGCAATCAGCCCCAGCATTTT. Translation: CASGLKGTAGNQPQHF.

This rearrangement joins TRBV11-3 to TRBJ2-1; 9 bases fit TRBD2. Germline CDR1 and CDR2: SGHNT and YENEEA. Trimming at V came to 11 bases and at J to 6 bases, leaving 5 bases not matched to a gene. This CDR3 is built from 12 residues. In DNA form, the CDR3 reads TGTGCCTCGAGGCGGGAGGGCAATGAGCAGTTCTTC. Residues: CASRREGNEQFF.